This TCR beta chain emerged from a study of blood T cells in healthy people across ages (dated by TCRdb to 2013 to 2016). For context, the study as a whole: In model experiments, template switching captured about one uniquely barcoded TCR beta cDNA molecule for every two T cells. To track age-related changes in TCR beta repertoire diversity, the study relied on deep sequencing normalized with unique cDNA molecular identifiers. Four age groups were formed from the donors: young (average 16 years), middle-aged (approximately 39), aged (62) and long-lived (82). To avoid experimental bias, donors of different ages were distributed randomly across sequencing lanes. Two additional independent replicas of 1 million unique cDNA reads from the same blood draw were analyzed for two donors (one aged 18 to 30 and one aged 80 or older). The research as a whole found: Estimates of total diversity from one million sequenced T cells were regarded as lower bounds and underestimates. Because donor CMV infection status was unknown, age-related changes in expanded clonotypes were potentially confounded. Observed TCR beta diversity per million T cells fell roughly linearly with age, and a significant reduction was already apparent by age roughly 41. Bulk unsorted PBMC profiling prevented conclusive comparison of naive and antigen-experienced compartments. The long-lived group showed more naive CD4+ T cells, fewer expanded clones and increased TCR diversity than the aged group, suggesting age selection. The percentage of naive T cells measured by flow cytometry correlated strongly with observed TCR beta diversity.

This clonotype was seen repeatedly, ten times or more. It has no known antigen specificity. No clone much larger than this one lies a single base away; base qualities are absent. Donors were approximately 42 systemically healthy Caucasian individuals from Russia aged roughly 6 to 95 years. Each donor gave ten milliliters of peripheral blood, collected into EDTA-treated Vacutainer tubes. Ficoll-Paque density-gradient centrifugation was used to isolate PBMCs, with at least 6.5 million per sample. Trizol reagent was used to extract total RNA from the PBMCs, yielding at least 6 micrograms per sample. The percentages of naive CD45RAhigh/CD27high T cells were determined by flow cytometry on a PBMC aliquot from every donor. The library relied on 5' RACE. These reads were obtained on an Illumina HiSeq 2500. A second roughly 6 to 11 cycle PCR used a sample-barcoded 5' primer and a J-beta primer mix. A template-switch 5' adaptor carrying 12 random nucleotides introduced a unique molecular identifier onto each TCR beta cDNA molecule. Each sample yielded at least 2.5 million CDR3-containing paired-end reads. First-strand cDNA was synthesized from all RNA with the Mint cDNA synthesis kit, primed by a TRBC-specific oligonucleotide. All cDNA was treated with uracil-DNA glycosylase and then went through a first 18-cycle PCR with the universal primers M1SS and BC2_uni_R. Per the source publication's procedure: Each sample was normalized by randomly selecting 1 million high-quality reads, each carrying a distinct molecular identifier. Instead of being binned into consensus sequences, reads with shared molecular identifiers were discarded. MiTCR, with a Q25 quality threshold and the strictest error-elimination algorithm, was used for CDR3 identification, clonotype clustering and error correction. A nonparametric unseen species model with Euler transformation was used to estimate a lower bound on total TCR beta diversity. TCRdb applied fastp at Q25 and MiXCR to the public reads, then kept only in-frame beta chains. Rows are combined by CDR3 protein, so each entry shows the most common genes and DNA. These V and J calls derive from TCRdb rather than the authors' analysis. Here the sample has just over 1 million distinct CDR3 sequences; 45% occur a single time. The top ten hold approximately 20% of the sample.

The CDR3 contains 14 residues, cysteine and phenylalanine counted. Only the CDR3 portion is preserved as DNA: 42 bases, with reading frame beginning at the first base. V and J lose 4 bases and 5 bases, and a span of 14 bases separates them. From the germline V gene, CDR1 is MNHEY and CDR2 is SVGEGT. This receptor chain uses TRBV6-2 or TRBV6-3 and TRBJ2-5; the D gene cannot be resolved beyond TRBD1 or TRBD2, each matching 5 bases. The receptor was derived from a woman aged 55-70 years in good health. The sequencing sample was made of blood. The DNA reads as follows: TGTGCCAGCAGTTCCGTCGGGGCCCGGGAGACCCAGTACTTC. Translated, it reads CASSSVGARETQYF.